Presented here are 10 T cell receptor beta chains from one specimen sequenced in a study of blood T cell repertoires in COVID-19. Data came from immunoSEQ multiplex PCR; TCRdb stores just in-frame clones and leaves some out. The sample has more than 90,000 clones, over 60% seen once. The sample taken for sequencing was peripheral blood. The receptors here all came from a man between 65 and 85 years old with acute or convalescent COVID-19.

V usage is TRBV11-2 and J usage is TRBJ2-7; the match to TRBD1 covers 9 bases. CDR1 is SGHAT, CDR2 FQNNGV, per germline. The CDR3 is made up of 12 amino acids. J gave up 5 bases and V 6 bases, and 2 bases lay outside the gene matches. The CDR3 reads CASRGTGHEQYF. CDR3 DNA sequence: TGTGCCAGCAGAGGGACAGGGCACGAGCAGTACTTC.

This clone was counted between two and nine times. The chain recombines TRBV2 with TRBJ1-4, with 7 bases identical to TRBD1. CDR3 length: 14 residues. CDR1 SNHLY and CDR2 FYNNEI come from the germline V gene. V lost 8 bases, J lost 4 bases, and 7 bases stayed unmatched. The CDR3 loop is CASQKGAGNEKLFF. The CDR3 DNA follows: TGTGCCAGCCAAAAGGGGGCGGGTAATGAAAAACTGTTTTTT. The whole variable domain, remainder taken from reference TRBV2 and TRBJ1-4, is EPEVTQTPSHQVTQMGQEVILRCVPISNHLYFYWYRQILGQKVEFLVSFYNNEISEKSEIFDDQFSVERPDGSNFTLKIRSTKLEDSAMYFCASQKGAGNEKLFFGSGTQLSVL.

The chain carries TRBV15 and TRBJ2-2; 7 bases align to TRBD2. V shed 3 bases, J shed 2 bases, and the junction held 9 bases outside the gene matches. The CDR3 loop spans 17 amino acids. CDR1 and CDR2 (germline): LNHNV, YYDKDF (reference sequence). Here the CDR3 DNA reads TGTGCCACCAGCAGGGCAGGACGAGCGGGAAACACCGGGGAGCTGTTTTTT. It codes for CATSRAGRAGNTGELFF.

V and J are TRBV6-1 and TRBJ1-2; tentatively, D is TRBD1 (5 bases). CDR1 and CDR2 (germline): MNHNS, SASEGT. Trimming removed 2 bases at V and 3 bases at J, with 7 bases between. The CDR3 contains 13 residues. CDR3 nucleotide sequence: TGTGCCAGCAGTGAATGGGGGGACTATGGCTACACCTTC. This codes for CASSEWGDYGYTF.

The CDR3 DNA sequence: TGTGCCAGCAGCCAAGCTGGTCTTGGACTAGCGGGGGTTGGGTCTAGCACAGATACGCAGTATTTT. It translates to CASSQAGLGLAGVGSSTDTQYF. This chain links TRBV3-1 (or the pseudogene TRBV3-2) with TRBJ2-3, with 13 bases matching TRBD2. Germline loops: CDR1 LGHDT, CDR2 YNNKEL (reference sequence). Unmatched junction bases numbered 16, after V lost 1 base and J lost 0 bases. There are 22 residues in the CDR3.

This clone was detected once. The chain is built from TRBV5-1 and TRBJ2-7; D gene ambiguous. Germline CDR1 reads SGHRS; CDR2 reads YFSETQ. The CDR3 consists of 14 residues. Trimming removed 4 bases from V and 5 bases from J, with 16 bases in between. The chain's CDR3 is CASSVTRAPDEQYF. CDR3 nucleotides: TGCGCCAGCAGCGTAACCCGAGCCCCGGACGAGCAGTACTTC.

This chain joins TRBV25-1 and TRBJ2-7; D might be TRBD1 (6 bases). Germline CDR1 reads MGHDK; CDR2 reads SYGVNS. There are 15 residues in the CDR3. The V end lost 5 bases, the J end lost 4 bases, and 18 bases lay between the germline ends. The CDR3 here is CASSFYGAGAYEQYF. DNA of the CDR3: TGTGCCAGCAGTTTCTACGGCGCAGGGGCATACGAGCAGTACTTC.

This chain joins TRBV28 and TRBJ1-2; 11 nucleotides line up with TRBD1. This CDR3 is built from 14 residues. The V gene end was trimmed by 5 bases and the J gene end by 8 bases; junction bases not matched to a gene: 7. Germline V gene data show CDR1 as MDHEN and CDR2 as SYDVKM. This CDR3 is CASSEGTGGRGYTF. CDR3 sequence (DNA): TGTGCCAGCAGTGAAGGGACAGGGGGTCGAGGCTACACCTTC.

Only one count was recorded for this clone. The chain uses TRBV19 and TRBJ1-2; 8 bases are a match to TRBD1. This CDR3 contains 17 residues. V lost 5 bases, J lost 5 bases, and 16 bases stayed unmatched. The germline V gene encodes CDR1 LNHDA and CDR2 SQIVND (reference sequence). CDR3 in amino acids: CASSRPLQGAGIYGYTF. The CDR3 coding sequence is TGTGCCAGTAGTCGACCACTGCAGGGGGCTGGGATATATGGCTACACCTTC. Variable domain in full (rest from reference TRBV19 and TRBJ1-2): DGGITQSPKYLFRKEGQNVTLSCEQNLNHDAMYWYRQDPGQGLRLIYYSQIVNDFQKGDIAEGYSVSREKKESFPLTVTSAQKNPTAFYLCASSRPLQGAGIYGYTFGSGTRLTVV.

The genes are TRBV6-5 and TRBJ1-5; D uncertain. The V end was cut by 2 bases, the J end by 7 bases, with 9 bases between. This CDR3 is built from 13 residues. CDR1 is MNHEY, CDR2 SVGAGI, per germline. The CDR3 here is CASSYGGSQPQHF. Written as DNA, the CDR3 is TGTGCCAGCAGTTACGGAGGATCCCAGCCCCAGCATTTT.